The 17 T cell receptor beta chains reported below all come from one sample, sequenced in a study of beta chain features in type 1 diabetes. General observations from the study: Shorter TCRB CDR3s, moderately but significantly so, marked every one of the four CD4+ subsets in Type 1 diabetes patients.

Expressed TCRB transcripts were sequenced after all isolated RNA was converted to cDNA. Sequenced by immunoSEQ multiplex PCR; TCRdb stores in-frame clones only, minus some. The sample lists 25,000 to 35,000 clones; almost 65% were seen once. These receptors lack a known antigen. The specimen sequenced was Tregs from blood. The receptors come from a woman aged 25 to 39 with type 1 diabetes.

The chain employs TRBV30 and TRBJ2-7; D uncertain. Trimming left V 3 bases short and J 1 base short, with 7 bases between. The CDR3 length is 12 residues. The germline V gene encodes CDR1 GTSNPN and CDR2 SVGIG (reference sequence). CDR3 nucleotide sequence: TGTGCCTGGAGCAGGTCTTCCTACGAGCAGTACTTC. Its protein is CAWSRSSYEQYF.

V gene TRBV27 combines with J gene TRBJ2-3; 10 nucleotides agree with TRBD1. Germline lookup yields CDR1 MNHEY and CDR2 SMNVEV (reference sequence). After removal of 4 bases from V and 2 bases from J, the junction contained 3 bases not matched to a gene. This CDR3 region has 15 residues. The DNA for the CDR3 is TGTGCCAGCAGTTCGGGACAGGGGACCACAGATACGCAGTATTTT. Encoded protein: CASSSGQGTTDTQYF.

The genes are TRBV19 and TRBJ2-1; TRBD2 aligns across 10 bases. The V and J ends lost 3 bases and 3 bases, in that order; junction bases with no gene match: 5. The CDR3 contains 16 residues. CDR1 LNHDA and CDR2 SQIVND come from the germline V gene (reference sequence). DNA of the CDR3: TGTGCCAGTAGTATGCGAGCGGGAGGGGACTACAATGAGCAGTTCTTC. It is translated as CASSMRAGGDYNEQFF.

The chain couples TRBV29-1 to TRBJ1-1, with D tentatively TRBD1 (6 bases). This CDR3 is built from 14 residues. The germline gives CDR1 SQVTM, CDR2 ANQGSEA. V lost 0 bases to trimming and J lost 2 bases, with 10 bases between them. Here the CDR3 DNA reads TGCAGCGTTGAAGATCTACAGGGCAACACTGAAGCTTTCTTT. Translating it yields CSVEDLQGNTEAFF.

Relative to its sample, this clone is medium-sized (0.01 to 0.1%). The chain employs TRBV28 and TRBJ1-4; 8 nucleotides line up with TRBD1. Losses at the gene ends were 3 bases for V and 8 bases for J; bases not matched to a gene: 5. This CDR3 comprises 14 residues. Germline values: CDR1 MDHEN, CDR2 SYDVKM. The CDR3 nucleotides are TGTGCCAGCAGTTTCCAGGGGGCAGGCGAAAAACTGTTTTTT. Translating gives CASSFQGAGEKLFF.

The chain combines TRBV29-1 with TRBJ1-2; D is ambiguous. The CDR3 length is 12 residues. Per germline, CDR1 SQVTM and CDR2 ANQGSEA. With 6 bases removed from V and 4 bases from J, the gap between germline ends came to 12 bases. The CDR3 sequence is CSVMEGAYGYTF. The DNA of the CDR3 is TGCAGCGTCATGGAGGGAGCCTATGGCTACACCTTC. The variable domain in full, completed from reference TRBV29-1 and TRBJ1-2, reads SAVISQKPSRDICQRGTSLTIQCQVDSQVTMMFWYRQQPGQSLTLIATANQGSEATYESGFVIDKFPISRPNLTFSTLTVSNMSPEDSSIYLCSVMEGAYGYTFGSGTRLTVV.

V and J are TRBV2 and TRBJ2-1, with 7 positions matching TRBD2. Germline CDR1 and CDR2: SNHLY and FYNNEI. The trim removed 5 bases at V and 7 bases at J, leaving 14 bases unmatched. This CDR3 has 16 residues. DNA of the CDR3: TGTGCCAGCAGTAGCCTCGGGGCGGGAGAAGGGAATGAGCAGTTCTTC. Its protein is CASSSLGAGEGNEQFF.

V and J are TRBV10-2 and TRBJ1-6; D may be TRBD1 (5 bases). The V and J ends lost 4 bases and 5 bases respectively, with 24 bases between them. Germline CDR1 and CDR2: WSHSY and SAAADI. The CDR3 covers 19 residues. The CDR3 loop is CASSVLRRGAGRHNSPLHF. DNA for the CDR3: TGCGCCAGCAGTGTTCTCCGGCGCGGGGCCGGCCGTCATAATTCACCCCTCCACTTT.

The table lists this clone with a count of one. This chain links TRBV2 with TRBJ2-4, with TRBD2 identical over 9 bases. Germline CDR1 and CDR2: SNHLY and FYNNEI. V lost 8 bases, J lost 8 bases, and 7 bases stayed unmatched. This CDR3 has 13 residues. For the CDR3, the DNA is TGTGCCAGCGCGGGACTAGCTATATACATTCAGTACTTC. As protein: CASAGLAIYIQYF.

This clone showed up just a few times. CDR3 region: CASSNRDIRIQYF. CDR3 DNA: TGTGCCAGCAGTAACAGGGACATCCGGATTCAGTACTTC. The genes are TRBV6-1 and TRBJ2-4; a weak D match, TRBD1 (6 bases). Germline CDR1 is MNHNS and CDR2 is SASEGT. The CDR3 spans 13 residues. V shed 5 bases and J shed 10 bases, with 15 bases lying between them.

CDR3 residues: CASSFPLAGEISSYNEQFF. CDR3 nucleotide sequence: TGTGCCAGCAGCTTTCCACTAGCGGGGGAGATAAGCTCCTACAATGAGCAGTTCTTC. The chain joins TRBV7-9 to TRBJ2-1; 11 bases are shared with TRBD2. This CDR3 comprises 19 residues. The germline CDR1 and CDR2 sequences are SEHNR and FQNEAQ (reference sequence). V shed 3 bases and J 0 bases; nucleotides not matched to a gene: 10.

The chain is built from TRBV6-4 and TRBJ1-1; 8 bases fit TRBD1. The V gene end was trimmed by 7 bases and the J gene end by 4 bases; junction bases not matched to a gene: 8. The CDR3 covers 14 residues. Germline CDR1 is MRHNA and CDR2 is SNTAGT. CDR3 nucleotide sequence: TGTGCCAGCAAGCCAGGGGGCGAAGGCACTGAAGCTTTCTTT. The encoded protein is CASKPGGEGTEAFF.

This clone came up once. The chain is built from TRBV5-4 and TRBJ2-4; TRBD2 matches 14 bases. Germline assignment: CDR1 SGHNT and CDR2 YYREEE (reference sequence). The CDR3 length is 16 residues. After removal of 1 base from V and 5 bases from J, the junction contained 2 bases not matched to a gene. The CDR3 DNA is TGTGCCAGCAGCTTGCTGACTAGCGGGAGGGAAAACATTCAGTACTTC. Protein sequence: CASSLLTSGRENIQYF.

A single count supports this clone. V gene TRBV29-1 combines with J gene TRBJ2-5, with 8 bases aligning to TRBD2. Germline-derived CDR1 and CDR2 are SQVTM and ANQGSEA. This CDR3 has 14 amino acids. V lost 5 bases and J lost 4; bases outside the gene matches: 9. CDR3 sequence reads: CSVIRSGGGETQYF. The CDR3 nucleotides are TGCAGCGTTATCCGATCCGGGGGGGGAGAGACCCAGTACTTC.

The chain uses TRBV5-4 and TRBJ2-5; 16 nucleotides agree with TRBD2. The ends lost 3 bases at V and 5 bases at J; junction bases unmatched: 1. Germline V lookup: CDR1 SGHNT, CDR2 YYREEE (reference sequence). This CDR3 has 15 amino acids. CDR3 in amino acids: CASSSGLAGGETQYF. As DNA, the CDR3 is TGTGCCAGCAGCTCGGGACTAGCGGGAGGGGAGACCCAGTACTTC.

This clone was observed a handful of times. The chain employs TRBV29-1 and TRBJ2-5, with 7 bases fitting TRBD2. The DNA end lines up better with TRBJ2-7; the J call may be wrong. Germline lookup yields CDR1 SQVTM and CDR2 ANQGSEA. The CDR3 runs to 14 residues. The CDR3 region has the DNA TGCAGCGTTGTAAGAGGGACTAACTCCTACGAGCAGTACTTC. Encoded protein: CSVVRGTNSYEQYF.

The V and J genes are TRBV7-9 and TRBJ2-1, with 7 nucleotides matching TRBD2. The CDR3 runs to 15 residues. V gave up 2 bases and J gave up 4 bases; unmatched junction bases: 5. Germline V gene sequence: CDR1 SEHNR, CDR2 FQNEAQ (reference sequence). In DNA, the CDR3 is TGTGCCAGCAGCTTACTGGGGGAGGGATACAATGAGCAGTTCTTC. Its protein product is CASSLLGEGYNEQFF. Using reference TRBV7-9 and TRBJ2-1 for the parts outside the CDR3, the full variable domain is DTGVSQNPRHKITKRGQNVTFRCDPISEHNRLYWYRQTLGQGPEFLTYFQNEAQLEKSRLLSDRFSAERPKGSFSTLEIQRTEQGDSAMYLCASSLLGEGYNEQFFGPGTRLTVL.